This record looks at one TCR beta chain sequence and its context. Its antigen is not identified. The CDR3 has 14 amino acids. CDR1 is SGDLS and CDR2 is YYNGEE in the germline V gene. V lost 1 base and J lost 4; bases outside the gene matches: 4. This specimen belongs to a study of brain metastases from non-small cell lung cancer. Regarding the study as a whole: Fewer infiltrating T cells were found in brain metastases than primaries. Paired brain metastases and primary tumors largely shared TCR repertoires.

TCRdb's table, derived via immunoSEQ multiplex PCR, lists solely in-frame clones and lacks some. The sample holds fewer than 3,500 clones; 75% to 85% are singletons and the top ten take roughly 5%. The source of this sequence is a donor at least 40 years old with non-small cell lung cancer. The sample consisted of primary lung tumor tissue. The V gene is TRBV9, the J gene TRBJ2-7; 8 bases agree with TRBD2. Here the CDR3 DNA reads TGTGCCAGCAGCGTAAGACGGGAGGGGTACGAGCAGTACTTC. Residues: CASSVRREGYEQYF.